A single sample is the source of the 7 T cell receptor beta chains below, sequenced in a study of T cells in Graves' hyperthyroidism and ophthalmopathy. Amplified regions were TCR beta CDR3 sequences from RNA transcripts. Initially, a first-round RT-PCR of the TCR CDR3 employed the HTBI primer set. A single record per CDR3 protein comes from TCRdb applying MiXCR to the multiplex PCR reads. The sample contains under 550,000 distinct CDR3 sequences, roughly 21% of which appear only once. Sequenced material: blood. Every receptor here comes from a man aged 35-49 years with Graves' ophthalmopathy.

This clonotype was observed at least ten times. The chain is built from TRBV6-1 and TRBJ1-5; possible D gene TRBD1, 5 bases. The CDR3 consists of 14 residues. The V gene lost 7 bases and the J gene lost 1 base, with 11 bases spanning the gap. Germline loops: CDR1 MNHNS, CDR2 SASEGT. For the CDR3, the DNA is TGTGCCAGCAAGCGGGACGCGAGCAATCAGCCCCAGCATTTT. This codes for CASKRDASNQPQHF.

The sample holds a few counts of this clonotype. The rearrangement uses TRBV5-6 and TRBJ2-7, with 10 bases that match TRBD1. V was clipped by 7 bases and J by 4 bases; unmatched bases: 8. The CDR3 extends over 14 amino acids. Germline CDR1 is SGHDT and CDR2 is YYEEEE. The DNA of the CDR3 is TGTGCCAGCCGGGGATGGGACAGGGGATACGAGCAGTACTTC. Translated, it gives CASRGWDRGYEQYF.

Turning to this clonotype: This may be a read error: a much more frequent sequence differs by one nucleotide. The chain links TRBV12-3 or TRBV12-4 to TRBJ1-2; 8 bases map to TRBD1. CDR3 length: 15 amino acids. J lost 0 bases, V lost 3 bases, and 3 bases had no gene match. The CDR3: CASSFDRGANYGYTF. The CDR3 DNA reads as TGTGCCAGCAGTTTTGACAGGGGCGCTAACTATGGCTACACCTTC.

This clonotype was observed a handful of times. This rearrangement joins TRBV5-5 to TRBJ1-5; 7 bases match TRBD1. The V gene end was trimmed by 3 bases and the J gene end by 4 bases; junction bases not matched to a gene: 10. Germline CDR1 is SGHKS and CDR2 is YYEKEE (reference sequence). The CDR3 consists of 16 residues. CDR3 amino acids: CASSSHPGQSNQPQHF. In nucleotides, the CDR3 is TGTGCCAGCAGCTCACATCCGGGACAGAGTAATCAGCCCCAGCATTTT.

As to this clonotype: This could be a read error, since a much larger clone is one nucleotide away. This chain connects TRBV6-5 to TRBJ2-1, with D maybe TRBD2 (6 bases). The CDR3 length is 13 residues. V dropped 6 bases and J dropped 10 bases, with 16 bases sitting between them. The V gene's germline CDR1 is MNHEY and CDR2 SVGAGI. This CDR3 reads CASRRSGTYEQFF. The CDR3 DNA reads TGTGCCAGCAGGCGTAGCGGAACCTACGAGCAGTTCTTC.

The CDR3 reads CASSSYFEQYF. CDR3 DNA: TGTGCCAGCAGCTCCTACTTTGAGCAGTACTTC. The J gene is TRBJ2-7, the V gene TRBV27; D gene ambiguous. V dropped 6 bases and J dropped 7 bases, with 10 bases sitting between them. Germline loops: CDR1 MNHEY, CDR2 SMNVEV (reference sequence). This CDR3 spans 11 amino acids.

J is TRBJ1-4 and V is TRBV27; the D gene is possibly TRBD1 (6 bases). This CDR3 spans 15 amino acids. V was trimmed by 5 bases and J by 4 bases, leaving 14 bases between them. Germline CDR1 reads MNHEY; CDR2 reads SMNVEV (reference sequence). The CDR3 DNA reads as TGTGCCAGCAGTCCTCTGGACAGCCTTAATGAAAAACTGTTTTTT. Translating gives CASSPLDSLNEKLFF. Looking up the rest from reference TRBV27 and TRBJ1-4 gives the full variable domain: EAQVTQNPRYLITVTGKKLTVTCSQNMNHEYMSWYRQDPGLGLRQIYYSMNVEVTDKGDVPEGYKVSRKEKRNFPLILESPSPNQTSLYFCASSPLDSLNEKLFFGSGTQLSVL.